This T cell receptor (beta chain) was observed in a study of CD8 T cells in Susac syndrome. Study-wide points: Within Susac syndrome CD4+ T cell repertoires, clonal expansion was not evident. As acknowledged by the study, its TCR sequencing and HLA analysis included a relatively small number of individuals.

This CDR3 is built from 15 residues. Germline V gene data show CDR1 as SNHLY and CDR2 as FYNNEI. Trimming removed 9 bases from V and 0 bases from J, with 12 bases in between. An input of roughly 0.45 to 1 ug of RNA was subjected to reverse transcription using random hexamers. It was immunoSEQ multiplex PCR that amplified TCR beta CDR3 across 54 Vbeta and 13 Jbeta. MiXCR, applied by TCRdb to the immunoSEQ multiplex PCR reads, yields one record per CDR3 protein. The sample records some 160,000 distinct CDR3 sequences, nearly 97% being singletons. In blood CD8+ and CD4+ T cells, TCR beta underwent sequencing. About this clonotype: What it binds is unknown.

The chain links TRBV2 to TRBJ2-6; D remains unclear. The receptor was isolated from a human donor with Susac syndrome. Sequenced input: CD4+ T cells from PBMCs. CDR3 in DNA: TGTGCCAGTCACCCCCTGGGCTCTGGGGCCAACGTCCTGACTTTC. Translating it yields CASHPLGSGANVLTF.